This T cell receptor (beta chain) was sequenced in a study of CD8 T cells in ankylosing spondylitis. Notes on the study in general: Reports of some motif variants in reactive arthritis synovial fluid and blood predate this one. One TCR beta motif, made up of fewer than 10 highly homologous variants, appeared characteristic of ankylosing spondylitis blood.

The V end lost 3 bases, the J end lost 0 bases, and 18 bases lay between the germline ends. The CDR3 consists of 18 residues. CDR1 and CDR2 (germline): SGHRS, YFSETQ. Molecular-barcoded quantitative 5'-RACE produced these TCR beta libraries. TCRdb redid the calling of the 5' RACE reads with MiXCR, one entry per CDR3 protein. The sample includes some 840,000 distinct CDR3 sequences, about 11% of them seen just once. There are a few counts of this clonotype. The antigen is unknown. V and J are TRBV5-1 and TRBJ1-4; no clear D gene. Sequencing used blood, either unsorted or a sorted T cell fraction (not recorded which). The TCR sequence derives from a male donor with ankylosing spondylitis. The CDR3 nucleotides read TGCGCCAGCAGCTCAAAAGGTCAGATCACTGCAACTAATGAAAAACTGTTTTTT. It translates to CASSSKGQITATNEKLFF.